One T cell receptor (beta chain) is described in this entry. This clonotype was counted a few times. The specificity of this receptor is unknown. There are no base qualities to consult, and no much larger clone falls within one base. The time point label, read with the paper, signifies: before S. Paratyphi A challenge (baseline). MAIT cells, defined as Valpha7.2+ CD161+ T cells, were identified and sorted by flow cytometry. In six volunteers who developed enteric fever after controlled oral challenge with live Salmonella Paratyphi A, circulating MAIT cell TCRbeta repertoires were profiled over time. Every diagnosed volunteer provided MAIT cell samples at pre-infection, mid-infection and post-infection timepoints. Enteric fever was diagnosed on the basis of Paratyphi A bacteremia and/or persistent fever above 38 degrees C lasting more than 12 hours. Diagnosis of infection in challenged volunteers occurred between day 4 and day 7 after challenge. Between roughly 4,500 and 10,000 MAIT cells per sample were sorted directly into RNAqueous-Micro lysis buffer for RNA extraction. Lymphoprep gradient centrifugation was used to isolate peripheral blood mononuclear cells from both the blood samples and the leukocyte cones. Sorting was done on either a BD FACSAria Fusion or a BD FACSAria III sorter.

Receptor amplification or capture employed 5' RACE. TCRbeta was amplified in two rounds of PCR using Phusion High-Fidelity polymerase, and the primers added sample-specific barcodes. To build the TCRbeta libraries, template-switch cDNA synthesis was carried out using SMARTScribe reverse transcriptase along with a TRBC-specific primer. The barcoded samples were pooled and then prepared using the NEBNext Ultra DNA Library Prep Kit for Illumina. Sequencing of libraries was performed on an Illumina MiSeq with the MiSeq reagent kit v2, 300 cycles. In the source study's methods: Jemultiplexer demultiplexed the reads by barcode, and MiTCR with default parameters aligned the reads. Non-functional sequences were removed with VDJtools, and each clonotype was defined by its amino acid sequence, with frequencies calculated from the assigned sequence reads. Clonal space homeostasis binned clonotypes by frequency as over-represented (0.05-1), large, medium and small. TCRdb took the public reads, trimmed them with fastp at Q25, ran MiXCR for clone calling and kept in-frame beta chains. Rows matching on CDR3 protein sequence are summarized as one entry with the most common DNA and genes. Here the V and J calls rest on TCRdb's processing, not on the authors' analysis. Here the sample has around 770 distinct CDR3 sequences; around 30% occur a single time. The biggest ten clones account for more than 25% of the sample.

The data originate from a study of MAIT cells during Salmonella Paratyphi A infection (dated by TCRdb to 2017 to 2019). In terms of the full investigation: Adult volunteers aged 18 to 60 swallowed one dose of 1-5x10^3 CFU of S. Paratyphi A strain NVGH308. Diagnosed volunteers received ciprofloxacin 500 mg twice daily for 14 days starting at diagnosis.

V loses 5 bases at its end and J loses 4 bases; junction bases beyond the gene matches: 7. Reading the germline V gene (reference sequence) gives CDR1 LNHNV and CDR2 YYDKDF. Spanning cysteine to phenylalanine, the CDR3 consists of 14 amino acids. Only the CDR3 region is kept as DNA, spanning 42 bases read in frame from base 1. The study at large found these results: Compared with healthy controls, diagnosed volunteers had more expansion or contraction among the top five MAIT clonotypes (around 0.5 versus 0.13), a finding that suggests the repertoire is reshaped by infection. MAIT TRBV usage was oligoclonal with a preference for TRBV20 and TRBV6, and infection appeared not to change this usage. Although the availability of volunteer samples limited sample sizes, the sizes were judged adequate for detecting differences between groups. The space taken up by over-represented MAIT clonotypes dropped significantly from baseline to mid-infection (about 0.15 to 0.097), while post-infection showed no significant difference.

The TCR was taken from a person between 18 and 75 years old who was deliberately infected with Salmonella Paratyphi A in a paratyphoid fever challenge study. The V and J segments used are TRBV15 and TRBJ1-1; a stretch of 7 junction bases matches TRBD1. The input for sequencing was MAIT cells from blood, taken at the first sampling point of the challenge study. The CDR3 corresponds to CATSGRQGPTEAFF. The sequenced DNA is TGTGCCACCAGCGGTCGACAGGGCCCCACTGAAGCTTTCTTT.